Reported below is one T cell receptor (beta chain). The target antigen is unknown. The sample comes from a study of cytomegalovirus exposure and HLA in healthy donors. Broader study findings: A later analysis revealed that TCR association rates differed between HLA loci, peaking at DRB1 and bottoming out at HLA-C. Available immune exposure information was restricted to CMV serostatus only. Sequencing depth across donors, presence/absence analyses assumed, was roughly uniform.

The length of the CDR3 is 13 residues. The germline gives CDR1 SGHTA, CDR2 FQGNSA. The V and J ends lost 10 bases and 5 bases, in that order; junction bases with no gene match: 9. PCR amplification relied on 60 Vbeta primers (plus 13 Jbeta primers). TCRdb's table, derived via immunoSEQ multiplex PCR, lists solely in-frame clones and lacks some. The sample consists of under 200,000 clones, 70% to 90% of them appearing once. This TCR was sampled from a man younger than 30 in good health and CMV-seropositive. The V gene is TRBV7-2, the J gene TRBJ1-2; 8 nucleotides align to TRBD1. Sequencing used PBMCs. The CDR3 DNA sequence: TGTGCCACAGACAGGGGCGTCGGGTATGGCTACACCTTC. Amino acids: CATDRGVGYGYTF.